What follows are 26 T cell receptor beta chains derived from one specimen sequenced in a study of CD8 T cells in Susac syndrome. RNA, at roughly 0.5 to 1 ug, was reverse transcribed with random hexamers. TCRdb re-called the immunoSEQ multiplex PCR reads through MiXCR, storing one row per CDR3 protein. The sample holds fewer than 350,000 distinct CDR3 sequences, 92% seen once. The sample consisted of CD4+ T cells from PBMCs. The receptors originated from a human donor with multiple sclerosis.

CDR3 in amino acids: CASRVGQGNIQYF. The CDR3 DNA reads TGTGCCAGCAGGGTGGGACAGGGGAACATTCAGTACTTC. The rearrangement joins TRBV6-2 or TRBV6-3 to TRBJ2-4; 10 bases align to TRBD1. Germline CDR1 and CDR2: MNHEY and SVGEGT. V was pared by 6 bases and J by 7 bases, with 3 bases of the junction left unmatched. The CDR3 extends over 13 amino acids.

The chain is built from TRBV24-1 and TRBJ2-3, with D possibly being TRBD1 (6 bases). The length of the CDR3 is 17 residues. Per the germline V gene, CDR1 is KGHDR and CDR2 is SFDVKD. Trimming took 9 bases from V and 4 from J, leaving 25 bases between them. The CDR3 coding sequence is TGTGCCACCCGACCCGGCAGGGGACGGAACAGGGCAGATACGCAGTATTTT. Its translation: CATRPGRGRNRADTQYF.

The V and J genes are TRBV3-1 and TRBJ1-3; D gene ambiguous. This CDR3 has 12 amino acids. The germline V gene has CDR1 LGHDT and CDR2 YNNKEL (reference sequence). V was clipped by 1 base and J by 7 bases, with 5 bases between them. The CDR3 region is CASSQGSNTIYF. CDR3 in DNA: TGTGCCAGCAGCCAAGGTTCGAACACCATATATTTT. The complete variable domain, with remaining parts taken from reference TRBV3-1 and TRBJ1-3, reads DTAVSQTPKYLVTQMGNDKSIKCEQNLGHDTMYWYKQDSKKFLKIMFSYNNKELIINETVPNRFSPKSPDKAHLNLHINSLELGDSAVYFCASSQGSNTIYFGEGSWLTVV.

The rearrangement uses TRBV20-1 and TRBJ2-3; D is unclear. The V gene lost 5 bases and the J gene lost 4 bases, with 7 bases spanning the gap. Germline-derived CDR1 and CDR2 are DFQATT and SNEGSKA (reference sequence). There are 11 residues in the CDR3. The DNA of the CDR3 is TGCAGTGCTGTGTGGGCAGATACGCAGTATTTT. Translation: CSAVWADTQYF.

V is TRBV7-2 and J is TRBJ2-7; D possibly corresponds to TRBD1 (6 bases). Trimming cost V 7 bases and J 0 bases, with 16 bases left between them. Germline CDR1 is SGHTA and CDR2 is FQGNSA. The CDR3 loop spans 15 amino acids. This CDR3 is CASTLRTESSYEQYF. DNA of the CDR3: TGTGCCAGCACCCTAAGGACAGAGAGCTCCTACGAGCAGTACTTC. Looking up the rest from reference TRBV7-2 and TRBJ2-7 gives the full variable domain: GAGVSQSPSNKVTEKGKDVELRCDPISGHTALYWYRQSLGQGLEFLIYFQGNSAPDKSGLPSDRFSAERTGGSVSTLTIQRTQQEDSAVYLCASTLRTESSYEQYFGPGTRLTVT.

The chain recombines TRBV6-2 or TRBV6-3 with TRBJ1-6, with D possibly matching TRBD1 (5 bases). Germline assignment: CDR1 MNHEY and CDR2 SVGEGT. CDR3 size: 15 residues. V was pared by 5 bases and J by 8 bases, with 16 bases between. The CDR3 sequence: CASSPQDEGYSPLHF. The CDR3 DNA reads TGTGCCAGCAGTCCACAGGATGAAGGATATTCACCCCTCCACTTT.

The V gene is TRBV6-5, the J gene TRBJ2-3, with 8 nucleotides matching TRBD2. After removal of 2 bases from V and 0 bases from J, the junction contained 4 bases not matched to a gene. CDR3 length equals 16 residues. Germline V gene sequence: CDR1 MNHEY, CDR2 SVGAGI. The CDR3 coding sequence is TGTGCCAGCAGTTACCCGGGCGGGGGGAGCACAGATACGCAGTATTTT. It specifies CASSYPGGGSTDTQYF.

This clonotype was detected once. The rearrangement links TRBV20-1 to TRBJ2-7; D gene uncertain. CDR1 DFQATT and CDR2 SNEGSKA come from the germline V gene (reference sequence). Trimming removed 0 bases at V and 4 bases at J, with 4 bases between. The CDR3 consists of 11 residues. The CDR3 DNA follows: TGCAGTGCTAGAGAATCATACGAGCAGTACTTC. Translation gives CSARESYEQYF.

The gene calls are TRBV7-2 and TRBJ1-5; no clear D gene. The CDR3 has 16 amino acids. The ends were cut back, 1 base at V and 5 bases at J, with 15 bases in the middle. The germline CDR1 and CDR2 sequences are SGHTA and FQGNSA. The CDR3, as DNA: TGTGCCAGCAGCTTAGTCGGCACCACTGGTCATCAGCCCCAGCATTTT. This gives the protein CASSLVGTTGHQPQHF.

The chain is built from TRBV6-1 and TRBJ2-4, with 8 bases that match TRBD2. The CDR3 consists of 17 residues. J was trimmed by 0 bases and V by 7 bases; bases with no gene match: 11. CDR1 and CDR2 (germline): MNHNS, SASEGT. CDR3 loop: CASKAGGLPLAKNIQYF. The CDR3, as DNA: TGTGCCAGCAAGGCGGGGGGACTACCCCTAGCCAAAAACATTCAGTACTTC.

CDR3 sequence: CSARDHVWSGNEQFF. CDR3 in DNA: TGCAGTGCTAGAGATCATGTCTGGTCGGGGAATGAGCAGTTCTTC. This chain links TRBV20-1 with TRBJ2-1; perhaps TRBD2 as D (5 bases). Trimming took off 0 bases at V and 7 bases at J, with 16 bases between the two ends. The CDR3 is 15 amino acids. Per the germline V gene, CDR1 is DFQATT and CDR2 is SNEGSKA (reference sequence).

The chain combines TRBV9 with TRBJ1-3; 10 bases line up with TRBD1. V was pared by 4 bases and J by 4 bases, with 5 bases of the junction left unmatched. The CDR3 extends over 15 amino acids. Germline CDR1 and CDR2: SGDLS and YYNGEE. CDR3 nucleotide sequence: TGTGCCAGCAGCCAGGGACAGGGGTACGGAAACACCATATATTTT. This codes for CASSQGQGYGNTIYF.

The chain has TRBV7-2 and TRBJ1-1, with D maybe TRBD1 (5 bases). CDR1 SGHTA and CDR2 FQGNSA come from the germline V gene. Trimming cost V 5 bases and J 4 bases, with 20 bases left between them. This CDR3 is 16 amino acids long. The chain's CDR3 is CASSPRMGGYSTEAFF. In DNA, the CDR3 is TGTGCCAGCAGCCCCCGGATGGGGGGATACAGCACTGAAGCTTTCTTT.

This chain links TRBV20-1 with TRBJ2-5, with 11 nucleotides matching TRBD2. The germline CDR1 and CDR2 sequences are DFQATT and SNEGSKA (reference sequence). This CDR3 contains 17 residues. The ends lost 4 bases at V and 2 bases at J; junction bases unmatched: 12. In DNA, the CDR3 is TGCAGTGCTATTAAGGGTTCGGGACTAGCGGAACAAGAGACCCAGTACTTC. Protein sequence: CSAIKGSGLAEQETQYF.

The V gene is TRBV7-2, the J gene TRBJ1-4; perhaps TRBD1 as D (6 bases). Trimming removed 5 bases at V and 8 bases at J, with 18 bases between. The CDR3 loop spans 15 amino acids. Germline V lookup: CDR1 SGHTA, CDR2 FQGNSA. Here the CDR3 DNA reads TGTGCCAGCAGCCTAAGACTCGGGGGCGGGGAAAAACTGTTTTTT. It codes for CASSLRLGGGEKLFF.

This clonotype has only one observation. This chain uses TRBV18 with TRBJ2-1, with TRBD1 identical over 7 bases. J was trimmed by 4 bases and V by 8 bases; bases with no gene match: 8. CDR3 length equals 14 residues. Germline V CDR1 and CDR2: KGHSH, LQKENI. The CDR3 region has the DNA TGTGCCAGCCGTGGGTCAGGGGGTTACAATGAGCAGTTCTTC. The encoded protein is CASRGSGGYNEQFF.

This chain joins TRBV20-1 and TRBJ2-1; the D gene could be TRBD1 or TRBD2 (5 bases each). Germline V gives CDR1 DFQATT, CDR2 SNEGSKA (reference sequence). Trimming removed 6 bases from V and 1 base from J, with 13 bases in between. This CDR3 has 14 residues. The DNA of the CDR3 is TGCAGTGCCACCCCGGGACGTTCCTACAATGAGCAGTTCTTC. Amino acid sequence: CSATPGRSYNEQFF.

The J gene is TRBJ2-7, the V gene TRBV9, with a tentative D call TRBD2 (5 bases). The length of the CDR3 is 15 residues. Trimming cost V 0 bases and J 2 bases, with 12 bases left between them. CDR1 and CDR2 (germline): SGDLS, YYNGEE. CDR3 sequence (DNA): TGTGCCAGCAGCGTAGGCCAGGCGGGCACCTACGAGCAGTACTTC. Protein sequence: CASSVGQAGTYEQYF.

The chain carries TRBV4-3 and TRBJ2-5, with 7 bases lining up with TRBD1. Trimming removed 1 base from V and 4 bases from J; junction bases left unmatched: 6. The CDR3 contains 15 residues. Germline V gene data show CDR1 as LGHNA and CDR2 as YSLEER. CDR3 coding DNA: TGCGCCAGCAGCCAAGCCCCAACAGGGGCAGAGACCCAGTACTTC. Translating gives CASSQAPTGAETQYF.

CDR3 sequence: CASSFSGTANEQFF. The CDR3 bases are TGTGCCAGCAGTTTTAGTGGGACGGCAAATGAGCAGTTCTTC. The V gene is TRBV12-3 or TRBV12-4, the J gene TRBJ2-1; the D call may be TRBD1 or TRBD2 (5 bases each). The CDR3 has 14 residues. Trimming pared 3 bases from V and 7 bases from J, leaving 13 bases between.

The chain combines TRBV5-1 with TRBJ1-1, with TRBD1 matching over 7 bases. This CDR3 spans 13 amino acids. With 1 base clipped from V and 11 bases from J, the junction kept 8 bases outside the gene matches. Germline assignment: CDR1 SGHRS and CDR2 YFSETQ. CDR3 region: CASSLKPGGLAFF. As DNA, the CDR3 is TGCGCCAGCAGCTTGAAACCAGGGGGGTTGGCTTTCTTT.

J is TRBJ2-3 and V is TRBV11-2; 11 bases align to TRBD2. Germline assignment: CDR1 SGHAT and CDR2 FQNNGV. There are 15 residues in the CDR3. V dropped 3 bases and J dropped 5; count of bases not matched to a gene: 4. The CDR3 protein is CASSFSGRVGDTQYF. The CDR3 bases are TGTGCCAGCAGCTTTAGCGGGAGGGTAGGAGATACGCAGTATTTT.

The chain links TRBV18 to TRBJ2-1; 8 bases align to TRBD2. In germline, CDR1 is KGHSH, CDR2 LQKENI. V shed 0 bases, J shed 9 bases, and the junction held 10 bases outside the gene matches. CDR3 length: 16 residues. The CDR3 protein is CASSPPLIGGGLEQFF. CDR3 bases: TGTGCCAGCTCACCACCGTTAATCGGGGGGGGACTTGAGCAGTTCTTC.

V is TRBV19 and J is TRBJ2-1; D remains ambiguous. Trimming left V 6 bases short and J 8 bases short, with 14 bases between. Per the germline V gene, CDR1 is LNHDA and CDR2 is SQIVND (reference sequence). The CDR3 is 13 residues long. The CDR3 loop is CASRPRIIDEQFF. DNA for the CDR3: TGTGCCAGTAGACCTAGAATAATCGATGAGCAGTTCTTC. Together with reference TRBV19 and TRBJ2-1, the CDR3 gives the full variable domain: DGGITQSPKYLFRKEGQNVTLSCEQNLNHDAMYWYRQDPGQGLRLIYYSQIVNDFQKGDIAEGYSVSREKKESFPLTVTSAQKNPTAFYLCASRPRIIDEQFFGPGTRLTVL.

The chain couples TRBV3-1 to TRBJ2-2; possibly TRBD2 for D (6 bases). Trimming stripped 7 bases from V and 4 bases from J, with 13 bases between. Germline V CDR1 and CDR2: LGHDT, YNNKEL (reference sequence). This CDR3 has 14 amino acids. CDR3 region: CASKVGGITGELFF. In nucleotides, the CDR3 is TGTGCCAGCAAGGTCGGCGGGATCACCGGGGAGCTGTTTTTT.

This clonotype has more than one count but fewer than ten. This chain uses TRBV24-1 with TRBJ1-3; D gene uncertain. The V gene lost 4 bases and the J gene lost 4 bases, with 1 base spanning the gap. This CDR3 has 11 amino acids. Germline values: CDR1 KGHDR, CDR2 SFDVKD. The CDR3, as DNA: TGTGCCACCAGTGAAGGAAACACCATATATTTT. Translated, it gives CATSEGNTIYF.